This TCR beta chain was observed in a study of breast tumors, draining lymph nodes, adjacent tissues. Study results and caveats: Most tumor T cells seemingly derive from lymph node, then expand in tumor. The lymph node origin of tumor T cells was framed as consistent with a hypothesis, not demonstrated. Tumor TCR diversity was below lymph nodes but above nontumor tissue. Luminal-like breast cancer showed significantly greater tumor-nontumor repertoire similarity than basal-like breast cancer did.

TCRdb used MiXCR to reprocess the multiplex PCR reads, holding one entry per CDR3 protein. The sample has about 300,000 distinct CDR3 sequences, around 30% seen once. To note about this clonotype: What it recognizes is unknown. A much larger clonotype is one base distant, so this may be a read error.

CDR1 ENHRY and CDR2 SYGVKD come from the germline V gene. The CDR3 runs to 16 residues. With V trimmed by 11 bases and J by 3 bases, 9 bases remained unmatched. Breast cancer patients provided tissue from their axillary draining lymph nodes. The TCR originated in a female donor with breast cancer. Some clones in this sample may be carry-over from other donors' samples. The chain joins TRBV10-3 to TRBJ2-3, with 15 bases identical to TRBD2. The sequencing input was axillary lymph node tissue. In DNA form, the CDR3 reads TGTGCCGGCAGTGAGGGGACTAGCGGGAGGACAGATACGCAGTATTTT. Protein sequence: CAGSEGTSGRTDTQYF.